This record looks at one T cell receptor beta chain sequence and its context. What it binds is not known. The same CDR3 is also encoded by other DNA sequences in this sample. Trimming stripped 4 bases from V and 0 bases from J, with 12 bases between. This CDR3 contains 15 residues. Looked up from germline, CDR1 is SQVTM and CDR2 is ANQGSEA. Expressed TCRB transcripts were sequenced because the entire RNA isolate underwent reverse transcription. The average read count of naive, central memory and regulatory T cell samples was approximately 4 million. This table comes from immunoSEQ multiplex PCR, and its TCRdb copy is limited to in-frame clones, with some not included. This table holds about 700,000 clones, 10% to 15% found once. This specimen comes from a study of beta chain features in type 1 diabetes. Overall study findings and caveats: Shorter templates may be favored by PCR, equally so in patients and controls. Moderate but significant shortening of TCRB CDR3s was recorded in all four CD4+ subsets from Type 1 diabetes patients.

The source material was naive CD4+ T cells from blood. This clonotype was obtained from a man younger than 35 with type 1 diabetes. The J gene is TRBJ2-2, the V gene TRBV29-1, with D uncertain. As DNA, the CDR3 is TGCAGCGTTGTTGGTTGGCCCGCGAACACCGGGGAGCTGTTTTTT. Translating gives CSVVGWPANTGELFF.